This T cell receptor beta chain was documented in a study of T-cell memory formation after mild COVID-19 (dated by TCRdb to the early 2020s). Turning to the overall study: Most TCR sequence clusters were specific to one of the two donors. Two young, previously healthy adult volunteers, one female and one male, were included in the cohort. Longitudinal TCRalpha and TCRbeta repertoire sequencing tracked T-cell clones expanding and contracting after mild COVID-19 in a couple of donors.

Broad study findings and their caveats: Contracting CD4+ clones were found mainly in CM and EM memory subsets, while CD8+ clones were enriched in EMRA. Some responding clones were detected in pre-infection memory, suggesting pre-existing cross-reactive memory T cells joined the SARS-CoV-2 response. Whether the second-wave clones peaking on day 37 were SARS-CoV-2 specific was not confirmed. The study included only a couple of mild cases, and larger cohorts that include severe cases with pre-infection samples were judged to be necessary. From day 15 to 85, contracting clones showed balanced CD4/CD8 phenotypes, whereas a second wave of clones that expanded from day 15 to 37 leaned towards CD4+.

Sequenced on an Illumina NovaSeq 6000. TCRalpha and TCRbeta cDNA libraries were built by 5'RACE with constant-segment primers, adding sample barcodes and unique molecular identifiers. RNA was extracted from every sample with Trizol reagent. Libraries were amplified in two PCR steps, with a second sample barcode and Illumina TruSeq adapters added in the second step. Sequencing of libraries was performed on an Illumina NovaSeq with 2 x 150 bp paired-end reads. The authors' analysis ran thus. The reads were demultiplexed and collapsed into UMI-guided consensus sequences using migec v1.2.7. Using mixcr v2.1.11, the UMI consensuses were aligned to TRA and TRB V and J templates and assembled into clonotypes. Expanded or contracted clonotypes were those called significant by both edgeR and NoisET, with noise models trained on biological replicates. For edgeR calls, the cutoffs were a false discovery rate-adjusted p below 0.01 and a log2 fold-change threshold of 1. As an exploratory analysis of dynamics, max-normalized trajectories of the 1000 most abundant clonotypes were examined by PCA with hierarchical clustering. Separately sequenced CD4+ and CD8+ repertoires were used to assign the CD4 or CD8 phenotype of responding clones. Using fastp at Q25 and MiXCR, TCRdb reprocessed the public reads and kept productive beta chains. Rows with a matching CDR3 protein are joined into one entry that keeps the most common DNA and genes. These V and J calls are TCRdb output, not the study's own analysis. Present in this sample are 280,000 or so distinct CDR3 sequences, roughly 8.2% of which were seen just once. Of the sample, 20% to 25% falls within the top ten clones.

Ficoll-Paque density gradient centrifugation was the method used to isolate PBMCs. A note on this clonotype: No cognate antigen has been identified for it. No much larger clone is present one base from it, and per-base qualities are unavailable.

Trimming costs V 6 bases and J 7 bases, and their ends lie 16 bases apart. Looking up the germline V gene yields CDR1 SGHTA and CDR2 FQGNSA. From the cysteine through the phenylalanine, the CDR3 covers 13 amino acids. The sequence is cut down to CDR3 DNA, 39 bases in frame from base 1. Sample: PBMCs or a T cell subset sorted from them (not recorded which). The rearrangement combines TRBV7-2 with TRBJ2-7; TRBD1 could be the D gene, as 5 bases match. The receptor's source is a man aged 18 to 30 who had mild COVID-19 (a few samples of this study predate the infection). The sample titles of this study are shuffled in the database, so cell type and time point are left out; the donor was told from shared clones. Here is the DNA: TGTGCCAGCAGTTTCGACAGATTACGGGAGCAGTACTTC. It translates to CASSFDRLREQYF.